This passage covers 21 T cell receptor beta chains from one sample sequenced in a study of CD8 T cells in Susac syndrome. About 0.5 to 1 ug RNA was reverse transcribed with random hexamers. TCRdb passed the immunoSEQ multiplex PCR reads through MiXCR, listing each CDR3 protein once. The sample lists roughly 88,000 distinct CDR3 sequences, approximately 96% seen once, with about 0.39% in the top ten. Sequences were obtained from CD8+ T cells from PBMCs. The receptors stem from a human donor with Susac syndrome.

The chain couples TRBV28 to TRBJ1-2; tentatively, D is TRBD1 (6 bases). CDR1 is MDHEN and CDR2 is SYDVKM in the germline V gene. V was clipped by 6 bases and J by 6 bases, with 14 bases between them. This CDR3 has 13 residues. The CDR3 bases are TGTGCCAGCAGCCCGGGGGACAACCATGGCTACACCTTC. Translated: CASSPGDNHGYTF.

Here the CDR3 reads CAWSLGLAGYTGELFF. The DNA for the CDR3 is TGTGCCTGGAGTCTGGGACTAGCGGGGTACACCGGGGAGCTGTTTTTT. V gene TRBV30 combines with J gene TRBJ2-2; 13 bases agree with TRBD2. Germline V lookup: CDR1 GTSNPN, CDR2 SVGIG (reference sequence). This CDR3 is built from 16 residues. Losses at the gene ends were 2 bases for V and 3 bases for J; bases not matched to a gene: 3.

This sequence joins TRBV13 and TRBJ2-7, with 8 bases lining up with TRBD1. CDR3 length: 15 amino acids. Trimming removed 1 base from V and 3 bases from J; junction bases left unmatched: 5. Germline values: CDR1 PRHDT, CDR2 FYEKMQ (reference sequence). CDR3 loop: CASSLDGTGSYEQYF. CDR3 bases: TGTGCCAGCAGCTTAGACGGGACAGGAAGCTACGAGCAGTACTTC. Supplemented by reference TRBV13 and TRBJ2-7, the full variable domain reads AAGVIQSPRHLIKEKRETATLKCYPIPRHDTVYWYQQGPGQDPQFLISFYEKMQSDKGSIPDRFSAQQFSDYHSELNMSSLELGDSALYFCASSLDGTGSYEQYFGPGTRLTVT.

The rearrangement joins TRBV9 to TRBJ2-6; no firm D call. Trimming took 3 bases from V and 0 from J, leaving 19 bases between them. Germline CDR1 and CDR2: SGDLS and YYNGEE. The length of the CDR3 is 19 residues. In DNA form, the CDR3 reads TGTGCCAGCAGCGAGCGACACGGGCCTTTAAGCTCTGGGGCCAACGTCCTGACTTTC. It translates to CASSERHGPLSSGANVLTF.

This clonotype was seen just once. The J gene is TRBJ1-1, the V gene TRBV20-1; D is unclear. Deletions cut 5 bases from V and 6 bases from J, with 7 bases between. Germline-derived CDR1 and CDR2 are DFQATT and SNEGSKA (reference sequence). This CDR3 is 10 amino acids long. The CDR3 reads CSAPRPEAFF. CDR3 nucleotide sequence: TGCAGTGCTCCTCGGCCTGAAGCTTTCTTT.

This chain joins TRBV6-5 and TRBJ2-5, with TRBD2 as a possible D gene (7 bases). V dropped 6 bases and J dropped 7 bases, with 21 bases sitting between them. The CDR3 covers 15 residues. CDR1 is MNHEY and CDR2 is SVGAGI in the germline V gene. For the CDR3, the DNA is TGTGCCAGCAGCTTGGGAGGGGGGCCCACTGCGACCCAGTACTTC. It encodes CASSLGGGPTATQYF.

The chain combines TRBV30 with TRBJ2-1, with 8 bases fitting TRBD2. This CDR3 is built from 15 residues. Germline lookup yields CDR1 GTSNPN and CDR2 SVGIG (reference sequence). Trimming removed 5 bases from V and 6 bases from J; junction bases left unmatched: 12. The CDR3 region is CAWDPGLGVFNEQFF. The DNA for the CDR3 is TGTGCCTGGGACCCGGGACTAGGGGTTTTCAATGAGCAGTTCTTC.

This chain uses TRBV18 with TRBJ1-4, with a weak D call TRBD1 (6 bases). This CDR3 spans 17 amino acids. The germline CDR1 and CDR2 sequences are KGHSH and LQKENI. Deletions cut 3 bases from V and 0 bases from J, with 14 bases between. CDR3: CASSPVPGDATNEKLFF. For the CDR3, the DNA is TGTGCCAGCTCACCGGTACCAGGGGACGCAACTAATGAAAAACTGTTTTTT. Based on the CDR3 plus reference TRBV18 and TRBJ1-4, the full variable domain is NAGVMQNPRHLVRRRGQEARLRCSPMKGHSHVYWYRQLPEEGLKFMVYLQKENIIDESGMPKERFSAEFPKEGPSILRIQQVVRGDSAAYFCASSPVPGDATNEKLFFGSGTQLSVL.

The chain recombines TRBV9 with TRBJ1-1; D call uncertain. Germline-derived CDR1 and CDR2 are SGDLS and YYNGEE. The V and J ends lost 0 bases and 3 bases respectively, with 9 bases between them. This CDR3 comprises 14 residues. CDR3 in amino acids: CASSVGQRYTEAFF. Here the CDR3 DNA reads TGTGCCAGCAGCGTAGGGCAGCGGTACACTGAAGCTTTCTTT. The full variable domain, rest sourced from reference TRBV9 and TRBJ1-1, is DSGVTQTPKHLITATGQRVTLRCSPRSGDLSVYWYQQSLDQGLQFLIQYYNGEERAKGNILERFSAQQFPDLHSELNLSSLELGDSALYFCASSVGQRYTEAFFGQGTRLTVV.

The DNA for the CDR3 is TGTGCCAGCAGCCAAGAGGTGCGGTGGCCGGAGCAGTTCTTC. It codes for CASSQEVRWPEQFF. This chain links TRBV3-1 with TRBJ2-1, with no clear D. Trimming cost V 0 bases and J 10 bases, with 13 bases left between them. In germline, CDR1 is LGHDT, CDR2 YNNKEL (reference sequence). There are 14 residues in the CDR3.

This sequence joins TRBV7-9 and TRBJ2-3; D is unclear. This CDR3 contains 11 residues. Trimming cost V 8 bases and J 2 bases, with 5 bases left between them. Germline V gives CDR1 SEHNR, CDR2 FQNEAQ (reference sequence). The CDR3 DNA is TGTGCCAGCGAGTCCACAGATACGCAGTATTTT. Amino acid sequence: CASESTDTQYF.

The chain is built from TRBV19 and TRBJ2-1; D is uncertain. This CDR3 has 15 residues. Germline CDR1 reads LNHDA; CDR2 reads SQIVND (reference sequence). Trimming took off 2 bases at V and 5 bases at J, with 13 bases between the two ends. DNA of the CDR3: TGTGCCAGTAGTATACCGACGAGAAGCGACAATGAGCAGTTCTTC. This translates into CASSIPTRSDNEQFF. The variable domain in full, with the rest retrieved from reference TRBV19 and TRBJ2-1, is DGGITQSPKYLFRKEGQNVTLSCEQNLNHDAMYWYRQDPGQGLRLIYYSQIVNDFQKGDIAEGYSVSREKKESFPLTVTSAQKNPTAFYLCASSIPTRSDNEQFFGPGTRLTVL.

This chain joins TRBV2 and TRBJ1-2, with D tentatively TRBD1 (6 bases). Trimming took 4 bases from V and 6 from J, leaving 15 bases between them. Germline-derived CDR1 and CDR2 are SNHLY and FYNNEI. The CDR3 spans 14 residues. The CDR3 DNA is TGTGCCAGCAGTGGGTCCAGGGGCGGAGATGGCTACACCTTC. It yields the protein CASSGSRGGDGYTF.

The chain employs TRBV5-1 and TRBJ2-3; 7 bases are shared with TRBD2. The J segment lost 1 base and the V segment lost 7 bases, leaving 6 bases of the junction unmatched. Germline CDR1 and CDR2: SGHRS and YFSETQ. This CDR3 is built from 14 residues. This CDR3 reads CASDWGRGTDTQYF. The CDR3 coding sequence is TGCGCCAGCGACTGGGGGAGGGGCACAGATACGCAGTATTTT.

This chain connects TRBV9 to TRBJ2-3; D is perhaps TRBD1 (6 bases). The V and J ends lost 3 bases and 0 bases respectively, with 14 bases between them. Germline V gives CDR1 SGDLS, CDR2 YYNGEE. The CDR3 length is 16 residues. CDR3 DNA: TGTGCCAGCAGCGATGGGACAAAACATAGCACAGATACGCAGTATTTT. It yields the protein CASSDGTKHSTDTQYF. Full variable domain (remainder filled in from reference TRBV9 and TRBJ2-3): DSGVTQTPKHLITATGQRVTLRCSPRSGDLSVYWYQQSLDQGLQFLIQYYNGEERAKGNILERFSAQQFPDLHSELNLSSLELGDSALYFCASSDGTKHSTDTQYFGPGTRLTVL.

The chain carries TRBV20-1 and TRBJ1-5; TRBD1 matches 8 bases. J was trimmed by 7 bases and V by 0 bases; bases with no gene match: 14. The germline V gene encodes CDR1 DFQATT and CDR2 SNEGSKA (reference sequence). CDR3 length equals 17 residues. This CDR3 is CSARDIETGALKQPQHF. CDR3 DNA sequence: TGCAGTGCTAGAGATATTGAGACAGGGGCCCTTAAACAGCCCCAGCATTTT.

The chain combines TRBV28 with TRBJ1-2; maybe TRBD1 (5 bases). The CDR3 consists of 15 residues. V was cut by 6 bases and J by 8 bases, with 22 bases left in between. Germline-derived CDR1 and CDR2 are MDHEN and SYDVKM. CDR3 protein: CASRSQPGIFQGYTF. The CDR3, as DNA: TGTGCCAGCAGGTCCCAACCAGGGATCTTTCAAGGCTACACCTTC.

This clonotype appeared a single time. The V gene is TRBV15, the J gene TRBJ1-2, with D hard to call. V dropped 3 bases and J dropped 8 bases, with 16 bases sitting between them. This CDR3 has 14 residues. Per the germline V gene, CDR1 is LNHNV and CDR2 is YYDKDF (reference sequence). CDR3 region: CATSRLGRLRGYTF. The CDR3 bases are TGTGCCACCAGCAGGTTAGGACGGCTGCGGGGCTACACCTTC.

This sequence joins TRBV30 and TRBJ2-3, with D perhaps given as TRBD1 or TRBD2 (5 bases each). The CDR3 is made up of 13 amino acids. V was pared by 8 bases and J by 5 bases, with 17 bases between. Per the germline V gene, CDR1 is GTSNPN and CDR2 is SVGIG (reference sequence). CDR3 sequence (DNA): TGTGCCAGGGACGAACTCCGACAAGATACGCAGTATTTT. Translated, it gives CARDELRQDTQYF.

The chain couples TRBV28 to TRBJ2-7, with 8 bases identical to TRBD1. Unmatched junction bases numbered 13, after V lost 5 bases and J lost 1 base. The CDR3 has 17 amino acids. Germline-derived CDR1 and CDR2 are MDHEN and SYDVKM. The CDR3 spells CASSSPDREKWSYEQYV. As DNA, the CDR3 is TGTGCCAGCAGTAGCCCGGACAGGGAAAAATGGTCCTACGAGCAGTACGTC.

The chain carries TRBV20-1 and TRBJ1-2, with TRBD1 matching 10 bases. The CDR3 is 13 residues long. Germline lookup yields CDR1 DFQATT and CDR2 SNEGSKA (reference sequence). With 5 bases clipped from V and 8 bases from J, the junction kept 8 bases outside the gene matches. The CDR3 DNA reads as TGCAGTGCTCTCTCGGACAGGGGGGAGGGCTACACCTTC. Its translation: CSALSDRGEGYTF.